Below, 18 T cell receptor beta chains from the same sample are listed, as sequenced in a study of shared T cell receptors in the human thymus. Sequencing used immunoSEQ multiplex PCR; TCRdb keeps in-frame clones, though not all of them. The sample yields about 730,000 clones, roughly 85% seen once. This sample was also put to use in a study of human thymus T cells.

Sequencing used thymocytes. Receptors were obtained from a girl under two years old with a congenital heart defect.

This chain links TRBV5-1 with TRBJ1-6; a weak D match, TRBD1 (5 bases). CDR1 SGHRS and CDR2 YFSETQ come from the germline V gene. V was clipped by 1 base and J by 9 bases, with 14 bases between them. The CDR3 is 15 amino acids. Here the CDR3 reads CASSLLGGVGSPLHF. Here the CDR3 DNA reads TGCGCCAGCAGCTTGTTAGGAGGGGTAGGTTCACCCCTCCACTTT.

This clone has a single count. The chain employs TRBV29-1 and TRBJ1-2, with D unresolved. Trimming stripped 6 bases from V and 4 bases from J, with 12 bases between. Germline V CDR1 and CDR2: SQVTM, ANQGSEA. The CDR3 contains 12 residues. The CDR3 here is CSVWEESYGYTF. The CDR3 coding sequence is TGCAGCGTCTGGGAGGAGAGCTATGGCTACACCTTC.

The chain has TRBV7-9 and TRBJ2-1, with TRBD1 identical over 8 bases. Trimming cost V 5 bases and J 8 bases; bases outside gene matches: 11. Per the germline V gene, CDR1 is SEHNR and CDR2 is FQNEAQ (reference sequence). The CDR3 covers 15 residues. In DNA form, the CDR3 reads TGTGCCAGCAGCCATGGACAGGGTGATGTGCATGAGCAGTTCTTC. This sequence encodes CASSHGQGDVHEQFF. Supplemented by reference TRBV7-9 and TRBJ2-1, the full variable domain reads DTGVSQNPRHKITKRGQNVTFRCDPISEHNRLYWYRQTLGQGPEFLTYFQNEAQLEKSRLLSDRFSAERPKGSFSTLEIQRTEQGDSAMYLCASSHGQGDVHEQFFGPGTRLTVL.

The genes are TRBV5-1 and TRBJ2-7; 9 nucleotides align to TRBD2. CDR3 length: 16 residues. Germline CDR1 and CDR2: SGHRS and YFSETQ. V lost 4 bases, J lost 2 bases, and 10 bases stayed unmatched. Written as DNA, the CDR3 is TGCGCCAGCAGCGCAGCCTCGGGACTAGCCGCCTACGAGCAGTACTTC. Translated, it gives CASSAASGLAAYEQYF.

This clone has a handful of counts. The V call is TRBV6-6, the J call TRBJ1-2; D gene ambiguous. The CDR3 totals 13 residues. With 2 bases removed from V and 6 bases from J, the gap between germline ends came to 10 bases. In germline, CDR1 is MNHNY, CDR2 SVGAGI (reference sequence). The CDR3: CASSYIEMHGYTF. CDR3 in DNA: TGTGCCAGCAGTTACATCGAGATGCATGGCTACACCTTC.

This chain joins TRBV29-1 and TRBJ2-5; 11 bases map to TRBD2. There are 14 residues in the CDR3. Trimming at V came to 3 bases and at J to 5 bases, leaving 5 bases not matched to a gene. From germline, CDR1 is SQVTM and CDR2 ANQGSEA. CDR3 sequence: CSVEASGGRETQYF. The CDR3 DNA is TGCAGCGTTGAGGCTAGCGGGGGGAGGGAGACCCAGTACTTC.

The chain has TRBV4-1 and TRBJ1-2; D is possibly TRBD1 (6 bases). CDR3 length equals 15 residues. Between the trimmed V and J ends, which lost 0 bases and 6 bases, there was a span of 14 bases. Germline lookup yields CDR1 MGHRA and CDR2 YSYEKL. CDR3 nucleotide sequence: TGCGCCAGCAGCCAAGATCGGGGGGCATACGATGGCTACACCTTC. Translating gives CASSQDRGAYDGYTF.

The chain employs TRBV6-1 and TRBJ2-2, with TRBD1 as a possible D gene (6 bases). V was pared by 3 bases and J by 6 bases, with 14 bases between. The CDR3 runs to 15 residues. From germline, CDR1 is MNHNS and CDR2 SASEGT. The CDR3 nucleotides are TGTGCCAGCAGTGACAATACAGGGTTGGCCGGGGAGCTGTTTTTT. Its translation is CASSDNTGLAGELFF.

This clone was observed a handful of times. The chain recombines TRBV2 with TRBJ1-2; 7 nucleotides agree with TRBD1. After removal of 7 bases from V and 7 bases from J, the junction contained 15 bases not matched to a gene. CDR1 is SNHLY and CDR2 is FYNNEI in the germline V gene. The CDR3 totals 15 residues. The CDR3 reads CASKKRDREWSGYTF. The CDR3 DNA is TGTGCCAGCAAAAAGCGAGACAGGGAATGGAGTGGCTACACCTTC. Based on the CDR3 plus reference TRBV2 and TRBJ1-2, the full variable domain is EPEVTQTPSHQVTQMGQEVILRCVPISNHLYFYWYRQILGQKVEFLVSFYNNEISEKSEIFDDQFSVERPDGSNFTLKIRSTKLEDSAMYFCASKKRDREWSGYTFGSGTRLTVV.

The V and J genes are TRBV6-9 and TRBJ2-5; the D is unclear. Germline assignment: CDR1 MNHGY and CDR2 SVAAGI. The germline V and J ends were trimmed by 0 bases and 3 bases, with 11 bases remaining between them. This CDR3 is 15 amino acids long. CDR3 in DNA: TGTGCCAGCAGTTATTCGAATATCAGAAAAGAGACCCAGTACTTC. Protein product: CASSYSNIRKETQYF.

CDR3 in DNA: TGTGCCAGCAGCTACCGGTTCAGCGGGGCGAACACAGATACGCAGTATTTT. Its protein product is CASSYRFSGANTDTQYF. The chain joins TRBV7-8 to TRBJ2-3, with 7 positions matching TRBD2. In germline, CDR1 is SGHVS, CDR2 FQNEAQ. Trimming removed 4 bases from V and 2 bases from J; junction bases left unmatched: 12. CDR3 length equals 17 residues.

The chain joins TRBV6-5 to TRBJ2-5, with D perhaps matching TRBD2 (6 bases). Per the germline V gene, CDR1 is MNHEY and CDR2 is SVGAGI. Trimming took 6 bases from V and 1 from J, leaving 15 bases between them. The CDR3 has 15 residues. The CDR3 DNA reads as TGTGCCAGCAGGTTGCGGGGACTGTTCCAAGAGACCCAGTACTTC. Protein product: CASRLRGLFQETQYF.

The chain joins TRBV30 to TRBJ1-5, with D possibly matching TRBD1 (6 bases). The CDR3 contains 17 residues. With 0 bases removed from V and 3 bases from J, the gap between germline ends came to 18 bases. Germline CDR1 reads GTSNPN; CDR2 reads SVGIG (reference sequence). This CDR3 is CAWSVRGGVRDNQPQHF. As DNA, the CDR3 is TGTGCCTGGAGTGTACGTGGGGGCGTTAGGGACAATCAGCCCCAGCATTTT.

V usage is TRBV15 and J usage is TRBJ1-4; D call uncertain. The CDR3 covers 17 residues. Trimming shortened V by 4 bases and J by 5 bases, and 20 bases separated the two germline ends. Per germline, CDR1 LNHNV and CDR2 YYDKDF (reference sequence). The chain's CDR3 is CATSISQRSGVNEKLFF. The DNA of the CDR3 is TGTGCCACCAGCATAAGCCAGAGGAGTGGAGTCAATGAAAAACTGTTTTTT.

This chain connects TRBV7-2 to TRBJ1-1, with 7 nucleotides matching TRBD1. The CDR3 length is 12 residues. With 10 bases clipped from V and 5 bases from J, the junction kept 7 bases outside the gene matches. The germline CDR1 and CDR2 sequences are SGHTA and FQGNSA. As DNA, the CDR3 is TGTGCCATAAAGACAGGGACTACTGAAGCTTTCTTT. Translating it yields CAIKTGTTEAFF.

CDR3 bases: TGCGCCAGCAGCCACTCGCGCCGGCAGGGAGGCCGAAGTGCGGGAAACACCATATATTTT. Translated: CASSHSRRQGGRSAGNTIYF. J is TRBJ1-3 and V is TRBV4-1; tentatively, D is TRBD1 (5 bases). CDR1 is MGHRA, CDR2 YSYEKL, per germline. This CDR3 has 20 residues. Trimming cost V 3 bases and J 4 bases, with 28 bases left between them.

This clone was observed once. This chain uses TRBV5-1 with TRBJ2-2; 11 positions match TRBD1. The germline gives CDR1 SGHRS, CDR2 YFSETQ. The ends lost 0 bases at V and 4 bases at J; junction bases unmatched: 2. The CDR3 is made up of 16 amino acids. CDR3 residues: CASSLVGTGGTGELFF. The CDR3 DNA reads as TGCGCCAGCAGCTTGGTAGGGACAGGGGGCACCGGGGAGCTGTTTTTT.

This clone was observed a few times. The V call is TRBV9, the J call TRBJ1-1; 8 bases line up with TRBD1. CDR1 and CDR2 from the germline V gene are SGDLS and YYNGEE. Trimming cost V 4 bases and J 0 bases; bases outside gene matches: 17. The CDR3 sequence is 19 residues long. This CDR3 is CASSPRHGVRGPMNTEAFF. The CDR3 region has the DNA TGTGCCAGCAGCCCCCGTCATGGGGTCAGGGGGCCAATGAACACTGAAGCTTTCTTT.